This TCR beta chain was identified in a study of CD8 T cells in ankylosing spondylitis. General study results and limits: Relatively rare in peripheral blood, disease-linked clones were also CD8+. A motif of eight highly homologous TCR beta variants was seen as apparently characteristic of ankylosing spondylitis blood. Earlier work had already found some motif variants in reactive arthritis synovial fluid and blood. Reportedly, disease-linked clones are significantly enriched in ankylosing spondylitis patients' matched synovial fluid.

Germline assignment: CDR1 SGHDT and CDR2 YYEEEE. The CDR3 totals 13 residues. With molecular barcodes, quantitative 5'-RACE was used to make the TCR beta libraries. One entry per CDR3 protein results from TCRdb running MiXCR on the 5' RACE reads. The sample consists of approximately 220,000 distinct CDR3 sequences, around 19% of them appearing once. On this clonotype itself: Its antigen is unknown. Mismatch with germline at one junction end may stem from a read error.

The chain combines TRBV5-6 with TRBJ1-6; D unresolved. The receptor was isolated from a male donor with ankylosing spondylitis. Input material: blood, either unsorted or a sorted T cell fraction (not recorded which). The CDR3 DNA reads TGTGACAGCAGCCTGGAGGAGTTTTCACCCCTCCACTTT. This sequence encodes CDSSLEEFSPLHF.